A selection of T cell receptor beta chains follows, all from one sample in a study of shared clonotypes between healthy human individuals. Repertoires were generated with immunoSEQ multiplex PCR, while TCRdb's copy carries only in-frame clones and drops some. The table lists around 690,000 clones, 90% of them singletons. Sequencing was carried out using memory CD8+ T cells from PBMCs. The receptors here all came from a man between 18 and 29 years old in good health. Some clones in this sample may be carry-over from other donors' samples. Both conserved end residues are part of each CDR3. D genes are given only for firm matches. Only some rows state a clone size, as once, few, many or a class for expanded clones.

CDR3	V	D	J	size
CASSPGSVTYEQYF	TRBV9	-	TRBJ2-7	-
CASSPRPGLNTEAFF	TRBV25-1	-	TRBJ1-1	-
CAISGTGGENQPQHF	TRBV10-3	TRBD1	TRBJ1-5	few
CASSSPTDRINYEQYF	TRBV7-9	TRBD1	TRBJ2-7	-
CASSLYPGTSTSEQYF	TRBV4-1	-	TRBJ2-7	-
CASTGQGPYEQYF	TRBV27	TRBD1	TRBJ2-7	once
CASSLFSGSYEQYF	TRBV27	-	TRBJ2-7	-
CASSGGTSGRSTYNEQFF	TRBV2	TRBD2	TRBJ2-1	-
CASSEEEGASYEQYF	TRBV6-1	TRBD1	TRBJ2-7	-
CAWSVDVPYEQYF	TRBV30	-	TRBJ2-7	-
CASRGLAGDTQYF	TRBV9	TRBD2	TRBJ2-3	-
CASSFATSGRFLGTYNEQFF	TRBV7-8	TRBD2	TRBJ2-1	-
CASSEYSGVYLKQFF	TRBV6-1	-	TRBJ2-1	-
CASRLDQPQHF	TRBV27	-	TRBJ1-5	-
CASSLQGAANEKLFF	TRBV7-9	TRBD1	TRBJ1-4	-